The clone carrying this T cell receptor (beta chain) occurred once. This specimen belongs to a study of blood T cell repertoires in COVID-19. The repertoire was sequenced with immunoSEQ multiplex PCR; TCRdb's copy has only in-frame clones and lacks some. The sample has around 160,000 clones, 75% to 90% seen once. Germline V gene data show CDR1 as MNHEY and CDR2 as SVGAGI. V trimming: 6 bases; J trimming: 5 bases; junction bases outside the gene matches: 6. The CDR3 spans 14 residues. A COVID-19 case had been met by exposed participants during the 2 weeks before study entry. The sequencing sample was made of PBMCs or T cells enriched from blood (not recorded which). The chain is built from TRBV6-5 and TRBJ1-4; 7 bases match TRBD1. The receptor was derived from a middle-aged woman who had been exposed to COVID-19. CDR3 sequence (DNA): TGTGCCAGCAGGCGGGACAGCCTAAATGAAAAACTGTTTTTT. Translating gives CASRRDSLNEKLFF.